The source of this T cell receptor beta chain is a study of response to subunit inactivated influenza vaccine (dated by TCRdb to 2017 to 2018). About the study as a whole: Deep quantitative T cell receptor repertoire profiling was used in the study to track responses to a trivalent subunit inactivated influenza vaccine. The paper's findings and limits, for the study overall: It was suggested by the authors that each seasonal influenza vaccination may recruit only a limited number of new T cells.

On this clonotype itself: Its antigen is not yet known. Per-base qualities were not stored, and no clone one base away is much larger.

The library was produced with RT-PCR. Data came from an Illumina HiSeq 2500. The public reads were quality trimmed at Q25 with fastp and then assembled into clones with MiXCR by TCRdb, keeping productive beta chains. Each CDR3 protein appears once, grouped with its most common genes and DNA. This sample holds about half a million distinct CDR3 sequences; approximately 24% were observed only once. Of the sample, approximately 1.9% is held by the ten largest clones. The CDR3 holds 15 amino acids from the cysteine to the phenylalanine. The sequence is cut down to CDR3 DNA, 45 bases in frame from base 1. Taken from the germline V gene, the CDR1 and CDR2 loops are SGHRS and YFSETQ. V loses 2 bases of germline sequence and J loses 2 bases, and the interval between the two ends is 14 bases.

The sequence came from a man in his fifties or sixties who received an inactivated influenza vaccine. Donor details come from another sample of the same person, matched by shared clones. The chain was built from TRBV5-1 and TRBJ2-7; the D gene remains uncertain. This specimen consisted of CD4+ T cells sorted from PBMCs, obtained 5 to 6 days after vaccination. The CDR3 reads CASSLSPPKAYEQYF. The sequenced DNA: TGCGCCAGCAGCTTATCCCCCCCAAAAGCCTACGAGCAGTACTTC. Supplemented by the reference TRBV5-1 and TRBJ2-7 proteins around the CDR3, the complete variable domain is KAGVTQTPRYLIKTRGQQVTLSCSPISGHRSVSWYQQTPGQGLQFLFEYFSETQRNKGNFPGRFSGRQFSNSRSEMNVSTLELGDSALYLCASSLSPPKAYEQYFGPGTRLTVT.